The rows below give T cell receptor beta chains drawn from one sample of a study of T cell responses to AZD1222 COVID-19 vaccine. TCRdb's table, derived via immunoSEQ multiplex PCR, lists solely in-frame clones and lacks some. The table lists about 120,000 clones, roughly 91% of them singletons, with 1.1% in the top ten. Sequenced here: peripheral blood, sampled 28 days after the second AZD1222 dose. The origin of the receptors is an adult who received the AZD1222 COVID-19 vaccine. Both conserved end residues are part of each CDR3. D genes are given only for firm matches. Expanded clones get a size class; other rows say once, few or many, or leave the size out.

>TRBV6-1|TRBJ1-1|-|TRBD1
TGTGCCAGCAGTGAGCTCCAGGGGGCACCGGTCTTT
CASSELQGAPVF
>TRBV11-3|TRBJ2-7|-|-
TGTGCCAGCAGCTTAGTCTCTAGTGACGAGCAGTACTTC
CASSLVSSDEQYF
>TRBV6-5|TRBJ2-7|-|-
TGTGCCAGCAGTTACTCGACAGGACTCTCCTACGAGCAGTACTTC
CASSYSTGLSYEQYF
>TRBV10-3|TRBJ2-7|-|TRBD1
TGTGCCACCTCCGACAGGGTATACGAGCAGTACTTC
CATSDRVYEQYF
>TRBV19|TRBJ2-7|-|-
TGTGCCAGTAGTATGACTTTTAGCGGAAGCTACGAGCAGTACTTC
CASSMTFSGSYEQYF
>TRBV5-1|TRBJ1-1|once|-
TGCGCCAGCAGCACCTCGGGGGGGACGAGGACTGAAGCTTTCTTT
CASSTSGGTRTEAFF
>TRBV19|TRBJ1-1|few|-
TGTGCCAGTGGGATGGTAGACAGTCTGAACACTGAAGCTTTCTTT
CASGMVDSLNTEAFF
>TRBV29-1|TRBJ2-2|-|-
TGCAGCGCCCCCGGACGGGAGAACACCGGGGAGCTGTTTTTT
CSAPGRENTGELFF
>TRBV11-2|TRBJ1-4|once|-
TGTGCCAGCAGCTTAGACCCTAGGTGGGCCGGTCTGTTTTTT
CASSLDPRWAGLFF
>TRBV7-3|TRBJ2-1|-|-
TGTGCCAGCAGCAACACCCCGGGCAATGAGCAGTTCTTC
CASSNTPGNEQFF
>TRBV11-2|TRBJ1-2|-|-
TGTGCCAGCAGCTTAGCCTCGGTGGACTATGGCTACACCTTC
CASSLASVDYGYTF
>TRBV28|TRBJ1-4|-|TRBD1
TGTGCCAGCAGCTCTGCGGGGACAGCGAATGAAAAACTGTTTTTT
CASSSAGTANEKLFF
>TRBV18|TRBJ2-7|-|TRBD1
TGTGCCAGCTCGATCGGGACAGGAGGCTACGAGCAGTACTTC
CASSIGTGGYEQYF
>TRBV10-3|TRBJ2-7|-|TRBD2
TGTGCCATCAGTGAGTCGAAATGGGGACTAGGACCCTACGAGCAGTACTTC
CAISESKWGLGPYEQYF
>TRBV5-4|TRBJ2-7|-|-
TGTGCCAGCAGTACAAGGGACTCCCTTCGAGAGCAGTACTTC
CASSTRDSLREQYF
>TRBV28|TRBJ2-2|-|TRBD2
TGTGCCAGCTACGGGACTAGCGGTACCGGGGAGCTGTTTTTT
CASYGTSGTGELFF
>TRBV19|TRBJ1-1|-|-
TGTGCCAGTAGTATCGGCAGGGGCACTGAAGCTTTCTTT
CASSIGRGTEAFF
>TRBV7-6|TRBJ2-7|-|-
TGTGCCAGCAGCTTAGAAACGGAATCCTACGAGCAGTACTTC
CASSLETESYEQYF
>TRBV30|TRBJ2-5|-|TRBD2
TGTGCCTGGACTAGCGGGAACGATGGGACCCAGTACTTC
CAWTSGNDGTQYF
>TRBV19|TRBJ2-3|-|-
TGTGCCAGTAGTAGACCTGGCACAGATACGCAGTATTTT
CASSRPGTDTQYF